This T cell receptor beta chain appears in the sequencing data of a study of persistence of HIV-infected CD4 T cells. This nonspecific control used anti-CD3/anti-CD28 bead stimulation of CD4+ T cells. Sorting selected CD4+ T cells upregulating both CD40 ligand and CD69. CDR1 SQVTM and CDR2 ANQGSEA come from the germline V gene. This CDR3 is 13 amino acids long. After removal of 7 bases from V and 1 base from J, the junction contained 3 bases not matched to a gene. A word on this clone: Its antigen is still unknown.

This was the immunoSEQ version 4 assay in survey mode. Produced via immunoSEQ multiplex PCR; TCRdb's table is partial and in-frame only. This repertoire shows some 49,000 clones, approximately 90% found once; its top ten account for about 3.5%. The source material was CD4+ T cells sorted from PBMCs after approximately 20-hour stimulation, sampled from a patient who received antiretroviral therapy. This clonotype was sampled from an adult woman with HIV who was CMV-seropositive. The chain is built from TRBV29-1 and TRBJ2-7; TRBD1 agrees at 11 bases. Written as DNA, the CDR3 is TGCAGCGGGACAGGGGGCCCATCCTACGAGCAGTACTTC. Its translation is CSGTGGPSYEQYF.